The following is a TCR beta chain sequence with its context. The data are from a study of a mutant IDH1 vaccine in newly diagnosed glioma. Study as a whole: Of treated patients, 62.5% were men and 37.5% women, averaging around 40 years.

Sequencing was performed with immunoSEQ multiplex PCR; in TCRdb, only in-frame clones are kept and a portion is missing. The sample shows roughly 51,000 clones, 75% to 90% of them seen only once. Time point described: baseline, week 1 (first vaccination visit). The treatment: pre-vaccination baseline after standard-of-care therapy. The CDR3 consists of 15 residues. Germline CDR1 LNHDA, CDR2 SQIVND (reference sequence). V was shortened by 0 bases and J by 2 bases, with 11 bases between the two germline ends. The origin of this receptor is a man aged 35-49 years with glioma. The V call is TRBV19, the J call TRBJ2-7; tentatively, D is TRBD1 or TRBD2 (5 bases each). Sample: PBMCs, taken from a glioma patient treated with radiotherapy, temozolomide or both. Written as DNA, the CDR3 is TGTGCCAGTAGTATAGAGAGGGGACGCGCCTACGAGCAGTACTTC. Its protein product is CASSIERGRAYEQYF. Variable domain in full (rest from reference TRBV19 and TRBJ2-7): DGGITQSPKYLFRKEGQNVTLSCEQNLNHDAMYWYRQDPGQGLRLIYYSQIVNDFQKGDIAEGYSVSREKKESFPLTVTSAQKNPTAFYLCASSIERGRAYEQYFGPGTRLTVT.